The clone carrying this T cell receptor (beta chain) was observed many times. The V end lost 7 bases, the J end lost 6 bases, and 19 bases lay between the germline ends. This CDR3 comprises 15 residues. The germline V gene has CDR1 SNHLY and CDR2 FYNNEI. This specimen belongs to a study of human T cells and chemical hapten exposure. TCRdb fed the RACE reads into MiXCR, producing one record per CDR3 protein. The sample has over 130,000 distinct CDR3 sequences; 12% are singletons. Time point noted: patch test 2, 6 weeks after DPC sensitization. Treatment indicated: therapeutic diphenylcyclopropenone sensitization with weekly scalp DPC.

Sequencing used whole blood, obtained in connection with sensitization to the hapten diphenylcyclopropenone (DPC). The TCR originated in a woman between 50 and 59 years old with alopecia areata. Some clones in this sample may be carry-over from other donors' samples. The V gene is TRBV2, the J gene TRBJ1-5, with TRBD1 as a possible D gene (5 bases). Here the CDR3 DNA reads TGTGCCAGCACCGCGGTACGGGGGTTGGGTCAGCCCCAGCATTTT. Translated: CASTAVRGLGQPQHF.